This T cell receptor beta chain was documented in a study of blood T cell repertoires in COVID-19. Only in-frame clones appear in the TCRdb table, and some are missing; sequencing was by immunoSEQ multiplex PCR. The sample carries roughly 70,000 clones, about nine tenths recorded once. CDR3 length equals 16 residues. Germline V gene sequence: CDR1 LGHNA, CDR2 YSLEER. J gave up 7 bases and V 0 bases, and 6 bases lay outside the gene matches. During active infection, Seattle patients enrolled and were then monitored through disease. This chain joins TRBV4-3 and TRBJ2-1, with 10 positions matching TRBD2. What was sequenced was peripheral blood. This clonotype was sampled from a man in his fifties with COVID-19, enrolled during active disease. This CDR3 is CASSQDPSGRVNEQFF. CDR3 bases: TGCGCCAGCAGCCAAGATCCTAGCGGGAGAGTAAATGAGCAGTTCTTC.